The 26 T cell receptor beta chains below were found in one sample sequenced in a study of blood T cell repertoires in COVID-19. TCRdb's table, derived via immunoSEQ multiplex PCR, lists solely in-frame clones and lacks some. The sample includes tens of thousands of clones, around nine tenths seen only once; the top ten take roughly 7.4%. What was sequenced was peripheral blood. All receptors come from a middle-aged man with acute or convalescent COVID-19.

The V and J genes are TRBV5-6 and TRBJ1-2; D call uncertain. The CDR3 totals 13 residues. The germline V and J ends were trimmed by 5 bases and 2 bases, with 10 bases remaining between them. Germline assignment: CDR1 SGHDT and CDR2 YYEEEE. The CDR3 sequence: CASRATVNYGYTF. DNA for the CDR3: TGTGCCAGCAGGGCCACAGTAAACTATGGCTACACCTTC.

This clone was seen just once. V usage is TRBV6-5 and J usage is TRBJ1-1; D not certain. The CDR3 runs to 14 residues. Germline values: CDR1 MNHEY, CDR2 SVGAGI. Trimming cost V 0 bases and J 5 bases, with 10 bases left between them. The CDR3 sequence: CASSYSWGGTEAFF. As DNA, the CDR3 is TGTGCCAGCAGTTACTCTTGGGGAGGGACTGAAGCTTTCTTT.

The chain links TRBV5-1 to TRBJ2-5; TRBD2 aligns across 9 bases. CDR1 is SGHRS and CDR2 is YFSETQ in the germline V gene. The CDR3 spans 16 residues. V lost 0 bases, J lost 4 bases, and 7 bases stayed unmatched. The CDR3 sequence is CASSLDAGGPVETQYF. CDR3 coding DNA: TGCGCCAGCAGCTTGGATGCGGGGGGGCCTGTAGAGACCCAGTACTTC.

The rearrangement uses TRBV16 and TRBJ1-3; D is unclear. This CDR3 contains 14 residues. Germline CDR1 reads KGHSY; CDR2 reads FQNENV. Trimming stripped 0 bases from V and 4 bases from J, with 7 bases between. CDR3 amino acids: CASSQSTRGNTIYF. The CDR3 DNA follows: TGTGCCAGCAGCCAATCGACGCGGGGAAACACCATATATTTT.

The V call is TRBV19, the J call TRBJ1-2; 7 bases agree with TRBD1. Germline V lookup: CDR1 LNHDA, CDR2 SQIVND (reference sequence). The CDR3 contains 15 residues. V shed 11 bases and J 3 bases; nucleotides not matched to a gene: 15. CDR3 DNA: TGTGCCCGACGCCGTGGGACAGCGACTTACTATGGCTACACCTTC. Translated, it gives CARRRGTATYYGYTF.

The chain uses TRBV14 and TRBJ1-1, with 7 positions matching TRBD1. The CDR3 spans 14 residues. V lost 1 base and J lost 6; bases outside the gene matches: 5. The V gene's germline CDR1 is SGHDN and CDR2 FVKESK. CDR3 region: CASSQGRGSAEAFF. The DNA for the CDR3 is TGTGCCAGCAGCCAAGGCAGGGGGAGCGCTGAAGCTTTCTTT.

This clone was counted once. The gene calls are TRBV10-1 and TRBJ2-1; a weak D match, TRBD1 (6 bases). V shed 8 bases and J shed 0 bases, with 17 bases lying between them. Germline lookup yields CDR1 WNHNN and CDR2 SYGVQD (reference sequence). The CDR3 runs 16 residues. The CDR3 loop is CASPNRARCSYNEQFF. DNA of the CDR3: TGCGCCAGCCCCAACAGGGCCCGATGCTCCTACAATGAGCAGTTCTTC.

The rearrangement joins TRBV29-1 to TRBJ1-1; 9 bases are a match to TRBD1. Germline V gene data show CDR1 as SQVTM and CDR2 as ANQGSEA. The CDR3 runs to 15 residues. V gave up 0 bases and J gave up 4 bases; unmatched junction bases: 6. CDR3 protein: CSVEDRRTGATEAFF. CDR3 in DNA: TGCAGCGTTGAAGATCGACGGACAGGGGCCACTGAAGCTTTCTTT. The full variable domain, completed using reference TRBV29-1 and TRBJ1-1, is SAVISQKPSRDICQRGTSLTIQCQVDSQVTMMFWYRQQPGQSLTLIATANQGSEATYESGFVIDKFPISRPNLTFSTLTVSNMSPEDSSIYLCSVEDRRTGATEAFFGQGTRLTVV.

The V call is TRBV12-3 or TRBV12-4, the J call TRBJ1-5, with 7 bases identical to TRBD1. V was pared by 3 bases and J by 6 bases, with 2 bases of the junction left unmatched. This CDR3 region has 13 residues. CDR3 protein: CASSLTGPQPQHF. The CDR3, as DNA: TGTGCCAGCAGTTTGACAGGGCCTCAGCCCCAGCATTTT.

The chain employs TRBV19 and TRBJ1-3, with D uncertain. The CDR3 sequence is 14 residues long. V was shortened by 5 bases and J by 2 bases, with 10 bases between the two germline ends. The germline V gene encodes CDR1 LNHDA and CDR2 SQIVND (reference sequence). This CDR3 is CASSPWTPGNTIYF. CDR3 DNA: TGTGCCAGTAGTCCCTGGACTCCTGGAAACACCATATATTTT.

The chain employs TRBV30 and TRBJ1-2; D might be TRBD1 (5 bases). The germline V and J ends were trimmed by 6 bases and 4 bases, with 15 bases remaining between them. The germline V gene has CDR1 GTSNPN and CDR2 SVGIG (reference sequence). The CDR3 length is 13 residues. The CDR3 DNA reads as TGTGCCTGCGGAGTATGGGGGGGCTATGGCTACACCTTC. This encodes CACGVWGGYGYTF.

The rearrangement links TRBV9 to TRBJ1-1; TRBD1 matches at 10 bases. The J segment lost 6 bases and the V segment lost 4 bases, leaving 9 bases of the junction unmatched. Germline V lookup: CDR1 SGDLS, CDR2 YYNGEE. The length of the CDR3 is 15 residues. The CDR3 region has the DNA TGTGCCAGCAGCTCCCGGGACAGGGGAAAGGCTGAAGCTTTCTTT. Amino acids: CASSSRDRGKAEAFF.

The chain has TRBV7-6 and TRBJ2-2; 7 bases match TRBD1. This CDR3 has 14 residues. Germline values: CDR1 SGHVS, CDR2 FNYEAQ. J gave up 3 bases and V 3 bases, and 1 base lay outside the gene matches. In nucleotides, the CDR3 is TGTGCCAGCAGCTTGGGACAGTACACCGGGGAGCTGTTTTTT. Translating gives CASSLGQYTGELFF.

The gene calls are TRBV5-6 and TRBJ2-7; D is possibly TRBD2 (5 bases). The CDR3 length is 17 residues. Germline CDR1 reads SGHDT; CDR2 reads YYEEEE. Trimming cost V 1 base and J 0 bases, with 17 bases left between them. This chain's CDR3 is CASSLRVGGFSSYEQYF. For the CDR3, the DNA is TGTGCCAGCAGCTTGCGGGTAGGAGGCTTCAGCTCCTACGAGCAGTACTTC.

CDR3 nucleotides: TGTGCCAGCAGCAAAGGGGGAAGTAGCTCCTACGAGCAGTACTTC. This gives the protein CASSKGGSSSYEQYF. V and J are TRBV6-5 and TRBJ2-7; D perhaps matches TRBD1 (6 bases). The germline V gene encodes CDR1 MNHEY and CDR2 SVGAGI. The CDR3 covers 15 residues. Trimming removed 6 bases at V and 0 bases at J, with 15 bases between.

The chain recombines TRBV28 with TRBJ1-2; tentative D call: TRBD1 (5 bases). This CDR3 region has 17 residues. Trimming removed 1 base at V and 8 bases at J, with 23 bases between. The germline gives CDR1 MDHEN, CDR2 SYDVKM. The chain's CDR3 is CASSLSALGGAAGGYTF. The DNA of the CDR3 is TGTGCCAGCAGTTTATCGGCCCTTGGAGGGGCAGCAGGAGGCTACACCTTC.

This clone appeared a few times. The chain has TRBV15 and TRBJ2-4, with D unresolved. The germline V gene encodes CDR1 LNHNV and CDR2 YYDKDF (reference sequence). V was trimmed by 0 bases and J by 6 bases, leaving 12 bases between them. The CDR3 has 15 amino acids. CDR3 DNA: TGTGCCACCAGCAGAGATGGAGAAGTACGAAACATTCAGTACTTC. The encoded protein is CATSRDGEVRNIQYF. Filled out from reference TRBV15 and TRBJ2-4, the complete variable domain reads DAMVIQNPRYQVTQFGKPVTLSCSQTLNHNVMYWYQQKSSQAPKLLFHYYDKDFNNEADTPDNFQSRRPNTSFCFLDIRSPGLGDTAMYLCATSRDGEVRNIQYFGAGTRLSVL.

The CDR3 nucleotides read TGTGCCAGCCAGGGGTCAGGGACCTCACCCCTCCACTTT. It is translated as CASQGSGTSPLHF. The rearrangement uses TRBV11-2 and TRBJ1-6, with TRBD1 as a possible D gene (6 bases). V dropped 8 bases and J dropped 10 bases, with 15 bases sitting between them. There are 13 residues in the CDR3. Germline CDR1 is SGHAT and CDR2 is FQNNGV. Supplemented by reference TRBV11-2 and TRBJ1-6, the full variable domain reads EAGVAQSPRYKIIEKRQSVAFWCNPISGHATLYWYQQILGQGPKLLIQFQNNGVVDDSQLPKDRFSAERLKGVDSTLKIQPAKLEDSAVYLCASQGSGTSPLHFGNGTRLTVT.

The J gene is TRBJ1-3, the V gene TRBV9; 8 nucleotides agree with TRBD1. CDR3 length equals 17 residues. CDR1 and CDR2 from the germline V gene are SGDLS and YYNGEE. With V trimmed by 3 bases and J by 2 bases, 10 bases remained unmatched. The CDR3: CASSAGQGLGPGNTIYF. The DNA for the CDR3 is TGTGCCAGCAGCGCAGGACAGGGATTGGGGCCTGGAAACACCATATATTTT.

CDR3 in DNA: TGTGCCAGCTCACCATCGCAGGGGTGGAATCAGCCCCAGCATTTT. This encodes CASSPSQGWNQPQHF. The V gene is TRBV18, the J gene TRBJ1-5; weak D call: TRBD1 (6 bases). Germline V gene sequence: CDR1 KGHSH, CDR2 LQKENI. Between the trimmed V and J ends, which lost 2 bases and 4 bases, there was a span of 12 bases. The CDR3 consists of 15 residues.

The chain employs TRBV4-3 and TRBJ2-1, with D perhaps matching TRBD2 (5 bases). CDR1 and CDR2 (germline): LGHNA, YSLEER. This CDR3 spans 15 amino acids. V gave up 1 base and J gave up 2 bases, with 9 bases separating them. The CDR3 coding sequence is TGCGCCAGCAGCCAAGGGCGGGCGGCCTACAATGAGCAGTTCTTC. Protein product: CASSQGRAAYNEQFF.

The chain couples TRBV7-6 to TRBJ2-1; TRBD2 matches at 8 bases. This CDR3 comprises 17 residues. Germline CDR1 is SGHVS and CDR2 is FNYEAQ. V was pared by 6 bases and J by 2 bases, with 12 bases of the junction left unmatched. The CDR3 DNA reads TGTGCCAGCAGTTACACCGCGGGACTAGGGACCTACAATGAGCAGTTCTTC. Protein: CASSYTAGLGTYNEQFF.

There are a few counts of this clone. In nucleotides, the CDR3 is TGTGCCAGTAGTATCGTTGACAGGGATCACTATGGCTACACCTTC. Its protein is CASSIVDRDHYGYTF. The rearrangement uses TRBV19 and TRBJ1-2, with 7 nucleotides matching TRBD1. CDR1 LNHDA and CDR2 SQIVND come from the germline V gene (reference sequence). J gave up 3 bases and V 3 bases, and 7 bases lay outside the gene matches. There are 15 residues in the CDR3.

This chain connects TRBV6-6 to TRBJ1-4; D perhaps matches TRBD1 (5 bases). CDR3 length equals 14 residues. V lost 6 bases, J lost 8 bases, and 16 bases lay in between. Germline V gene lookup returns CDR1 MNHNY and CDR2 SVGAGI (reference sequence). CDR3 sequence reads: CASRIPGKGEKLFF. CDR3 in DNA: TGTGCCAGCAGAATTCCCGGAAAGGGGGAAAAACTGTTTTTT.

The chain is built from TRBV6-6 and TRBJ1-1, with a possible D match to TRBD1 (6 bases). The germline gives CDR1 MNHNY, CDR2 SVGAGI (reference sequence). V was cut by 8 bases and J by 4 bases, with 17 bases left in between. CDR3 length: 14 residues. The CDR3 here is CASHRGGVGTEAFF. The DNA for the CDR3 is TGTGCCAGCCACAGAGGGGGTGTTGGCACTGAAGCTTTCTTT.

CDR3 region: CASSPAGEEQYF. The CDR3 DNA reads TGTGCCAGCTCACCTGCCGGGGAGGAGCAGTACTTC. The V gene is TRBV18, the J gene TRBJ2-7, with D possibly matching TRBD2 (5 bases). Trimming took off 3 bases at V and 7 bases at J, with 10 bases between the two ends. Germline V gene data show CDR1 as KGHSH and CDR2 as LQKENI. This CDR3 region has 12 residues.